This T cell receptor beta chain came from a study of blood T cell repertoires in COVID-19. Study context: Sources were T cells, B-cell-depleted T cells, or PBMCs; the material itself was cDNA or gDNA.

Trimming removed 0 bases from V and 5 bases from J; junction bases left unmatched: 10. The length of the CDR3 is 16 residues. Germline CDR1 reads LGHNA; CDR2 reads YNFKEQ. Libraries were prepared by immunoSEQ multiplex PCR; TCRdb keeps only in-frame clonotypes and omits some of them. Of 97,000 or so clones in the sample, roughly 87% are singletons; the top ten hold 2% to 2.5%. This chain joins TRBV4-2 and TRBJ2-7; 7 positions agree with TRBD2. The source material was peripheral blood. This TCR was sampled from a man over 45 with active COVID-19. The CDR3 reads CASSQDGGGNLDEQYF. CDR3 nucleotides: TGTGCCAGCAGCCAAGATGGGGGGGGAAATCTCGACGAGCAGTACTTC.